This TCR beta chain was retrieved from a study of CD8 T cells in Susac syndrome (dated by TCRdb to the late 2010s). As for the study more broadly: Whether CD8+ T cell activation and differentiation in Susac syndrome was antigen driven was tested using repertoire sequencing. Results and caveats for the whole study, not just this receptor: The number of individuals in the TCR sequencing and HLA analysis was acknowledged as relatively small.

In the case of this clonotype: It lacks a known antigen. One base away there is no much larger clone; base qualities are not given.

RNA was extracted using the RNeasy kit, and about 0.45 to 1 microgram was reverse transcribed with random hexamers. The immunoSEQ multiplex PCR assay, which covers 54 Vbeta and 13 Jbeta segments, was used to amplify TCR beta CDR3 regions. PCR amplification bias was corrected using a synthetic template baseline for primer optimization and computational correction. The authors' analysis ran thus. Reads were annotated to V, D and J genes according to IMGT and were analyzed with immunoSEQ Analyzer, with only productive sequences retained. To calculate clonality, Shannon entropy was normalized by log2 of the number of productive unique sequences and then subtracted from one. For each patient and control, public and private clones were evaluated within the 100 most prevalent clones. A clone was defined as Susac-specific if it was absent from the healthy and MS cohorts, from about 1,100 published viral clones and from other ImmuneACCESS disease sequences. TCRdb trimmed the raw reads at Q25, called clones with MiXCR and kept productive beta chains. Entries that share a CDR3 protein sequence are merged under the most common genes and DNA. The V and J calls follow TCRdb's processing rather than the paper's. The sample profile shows about 210,000 distinct CDR3 sequences; about 93% of them were found once. Roughly 0.096% of the sample belongs to the ten largest clones.

The CDR3 covers 15 residues, taking in both the cysteine and the phenylalanine. Only the CDR3 DNA stays, 45 bases, in frame from base 1. In the germline V gene, CDR1 corresponds to SGHTA and CDR2 to FQGNSA. Ends trimmed: V by 5 bases, J by 1 base; bases unmatched to a gene: 4. Peripheral blood CD8+ and CD4+ T cells from healthy donors, Susac syndrome patients and multiple sclerosis patients were profiled by high-throughput TCR beta sequencing. Healthy donors were age- and sex-matched controls. CD8+ TEMRA cells were enriched by FACS, while bulk CD8+ and CD4+ T cells were purified by magnetic negative isolation. Blood was collected in EDTA tubes and processed within 24 hours, with PBMCs isolated through density gradient centrifugation. PBMCs intended for TCR sequencing were frozen in liquid nitrogen and were later thawed in a 37 degrees C water bath. Purity of sorted or isolated CD4+, CD8+ and CD8+ TEMRA cells was at least 90%.

Sequenced: CD4+ T cells from PBMCs. The sequence derives from a human donor in good health. Here the chain combines TRBV7-2 and TRBJ1-5, with TRBD1 matching 8 junction bases. Here is the DNA: TGTGCCAGCAGCCCGGACAGGGCGAGCAATCAGCCCCAGCATTTT. It translates as CASSPDRASNQPQHF.